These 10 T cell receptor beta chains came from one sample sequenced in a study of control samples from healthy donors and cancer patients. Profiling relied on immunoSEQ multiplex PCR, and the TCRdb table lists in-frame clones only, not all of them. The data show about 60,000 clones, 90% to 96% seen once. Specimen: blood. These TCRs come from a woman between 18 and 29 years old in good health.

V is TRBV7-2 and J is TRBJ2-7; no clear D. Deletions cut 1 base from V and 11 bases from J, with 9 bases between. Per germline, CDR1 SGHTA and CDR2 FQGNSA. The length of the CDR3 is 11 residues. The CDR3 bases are TGTGCCAGCAGCTTAGACCTCAAGGAGTACTTC. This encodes CASSLDLKEYF. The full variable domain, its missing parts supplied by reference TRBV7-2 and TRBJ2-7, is GAGVSQSPSNKVTEKGKDVELRCDPISGHTALYWYRQSLGQGLEFLIYFQGNSAPDKSGLPSDRFSAERTGGSVSTLTIQRTQQEDSAVYLCASSLDLKEYFGPGTRLTVT.

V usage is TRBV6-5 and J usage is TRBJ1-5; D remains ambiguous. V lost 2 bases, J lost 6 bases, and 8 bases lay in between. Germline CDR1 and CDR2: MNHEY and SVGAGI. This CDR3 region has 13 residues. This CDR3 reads CASSYGEGQPQHF. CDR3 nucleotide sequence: TGTGCCAGCAGTTACGGGGAGGGTCAGCCCCAGCATTTT.

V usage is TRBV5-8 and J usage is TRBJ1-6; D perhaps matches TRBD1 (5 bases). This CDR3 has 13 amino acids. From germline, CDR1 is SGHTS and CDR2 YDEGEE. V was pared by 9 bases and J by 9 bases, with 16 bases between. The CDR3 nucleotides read TGTGCCACCTTTAGGGAAAGGGGTTCACCCCTCCACTTT. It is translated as CATFRERGSPLHF.

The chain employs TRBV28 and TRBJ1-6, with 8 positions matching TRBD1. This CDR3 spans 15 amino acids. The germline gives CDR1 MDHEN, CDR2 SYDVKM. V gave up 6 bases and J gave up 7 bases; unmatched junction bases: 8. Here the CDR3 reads CASRAGQGRNSPLHF. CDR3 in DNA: TGTGCCAGCAGAGCAGGACAGGGTCGGAATTCACCCCTCCACTTT.

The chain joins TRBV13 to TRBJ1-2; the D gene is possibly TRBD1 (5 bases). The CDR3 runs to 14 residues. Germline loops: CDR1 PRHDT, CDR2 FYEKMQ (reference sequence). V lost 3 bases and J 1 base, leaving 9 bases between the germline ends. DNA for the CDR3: TGTGCCAGCAGCTTTTTTGGGGGTAACTATGGCTACACCTTC. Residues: CASSFFGGNYGYTF.

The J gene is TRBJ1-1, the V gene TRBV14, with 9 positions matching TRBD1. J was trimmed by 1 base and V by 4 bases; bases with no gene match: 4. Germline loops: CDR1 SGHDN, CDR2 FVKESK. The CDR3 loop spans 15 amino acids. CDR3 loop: CASSPLDRGNTEAFF. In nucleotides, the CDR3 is TGTGCCAGCAGCCCTCTGGACAGGGGGAACACTGAAGCTTTCTTT.

Here the CDR3 reads CASSTPPTGWENTEAFF. The CDR3 region has the DNA TGTGCCAGTAGTACCCCCCCGACAGGGTGGGAGAACACTGAAGCTTTCTTT. This chain links TRBV19 with TRBJ1-1, with 7 positions matching TRBD1. The CDR3 consists of 17 residues. CDR1 is LNHDA, CDR2 SQIVND, per germline (reference sequence). V shed 4 bases and J 1 base; nucleotides not matched to a gene: 12. Together with reference TRBV19 and TRBJ1-1, the CDR3 gives the full variable domain: DGGITQSPKYLFRKEGQNVTLSCEQNLNHDAMYWYRQDPGQGLRLIYYSQIVNDFQKGDIAEGYSVSREKKESFPLTVTSAQKNPTAFYLCASSTPPTGWENTEAFFGQGTRLTVV.

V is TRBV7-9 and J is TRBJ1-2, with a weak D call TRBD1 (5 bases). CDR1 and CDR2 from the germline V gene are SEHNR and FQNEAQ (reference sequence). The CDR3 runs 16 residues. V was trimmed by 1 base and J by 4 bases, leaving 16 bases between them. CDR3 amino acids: CASSLGLTGGFYGYTF. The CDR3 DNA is TGTGCCAGCAGCTTAGGTCTCACAGGAGGGTTCTATGGCTACACCTTC. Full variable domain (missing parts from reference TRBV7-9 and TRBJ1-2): DTGVSQNPRHKITKRGQNVTFRCDPISEHNRLYWYRQTLGQGPEFLTYFQNEAQLEKSRLLSDRFSAERPKGSFSTLEIQRTEQGDSAMYLCASSLGLTGGFYGYTFGSGTRLTVV.

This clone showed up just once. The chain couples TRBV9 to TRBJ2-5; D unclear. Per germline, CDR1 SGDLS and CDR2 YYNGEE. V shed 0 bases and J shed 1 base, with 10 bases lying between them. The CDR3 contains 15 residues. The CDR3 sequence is CASSVGSPFQETQYF. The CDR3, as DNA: TGTGCCAGCAGCGTAGGGTCTCCCTTCCAAGAGACCCAGTACTTC.

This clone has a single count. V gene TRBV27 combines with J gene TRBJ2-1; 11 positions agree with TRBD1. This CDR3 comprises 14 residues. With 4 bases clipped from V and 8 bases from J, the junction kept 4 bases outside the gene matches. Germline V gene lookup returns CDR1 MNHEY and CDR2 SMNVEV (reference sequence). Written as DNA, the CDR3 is TGTGCCAGCAGTTCCGGGACAGGGGGATATGAGCAGTTCTTC. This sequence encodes CASSSGTGGYEQFF.